This T cell receptor (beta chain) stems from a study of cytomegalovirus exposure and HLA in healthy donors. General study findings and limits: What a later analysis reportedly showed was that an Asian-associated ancestry cluster had fewer N-insertions than the approximately 700-donor mean. 150 to 200 TCR beta chains were listed as cytomegalovirus-associated.

Primers: 60 Vbeta forward and 13 Jbeta reverse. Method: immunoSEQ multiplex PCR; TCRdb's copy keeps in-frame clones and lacks some. The table lists roughly 180,000 clones, about four fifths of them singletons. CDR3 length equals 17 residues. Germline loops: CDR1 SGHNT, CDR2 YENEEA. The ends lost 0 bases at V and 3 bases at J; junction bases unmatched: 6. To note about this clone: The antigen is not known.

Nominal health characterized the donors when sampled, though unrecorded immune exposures were likely. Sequencing was performed on PBMCs. The clonotype originates from a female donor in good health and CMV-seronegative. The chain couples TRBV11-3 to TRBJ2-5; 11 positions match TRBD1. The chain's CDR3 is CASSLDVGQGDKETQYF. For the CDR3, the DNA is TGTGCCAGCAGCTTAGATGTGGGACAGGGGGACAAAGAGACCCAGTACTTC.